Following are 28 T cell receptor beta chains from one sample sequenced in a study of blood T cells in healthy people across ages. Primers used in a second PCR of about 6 to 11 cycles were a sample-barcoded 5' primer and a J-beta primer mix. Using its own MiXCR run on the 5' RACE reads, TCRdb lists one record per CDR3 protein. The table includes just under 750,000 distinct CDR3 sequences, approximately 22% detected once. The sequenced sample consisted of blood. Source of these receptors: a man in his 70s in good health.

There are a few counts of this clonotype. The chain uses TRBV12-3 or TRBV12-4 and TRBJ2-2, with D possibly being TRBD1 (5 bases). This CDR3 is built from 13 residues. Between the trimmed V and J ends, which lost 6 bases and 2 bases, there was a span of 7 bases. The CDR3: CASRDTNTGELFF. DNA of the CDR3: TGTGCCAGCAGGGACACCAACACCGGGGAGCTGTTTTTT.

V usage is TRBV9 and J usage is TRBJ1-6; D is perhaps TRBD1 (5 bases). This CDR3 is built from 16 residues. V lost 3 bases and J lost 5, with 15 bases in between. The V gene's germline CDR1 is SGDLS and CDR2 YYNGEE. The CDR3 bases are TGTGCCAGCAGCGCAAGTTTGGGGGGTAATAATTCACCCCTCCACTTT. Protein sequence: CASSASLGGNNSPLHF. Variable domain in full (rest from reference TRBV9 and TRBJ1-6): DSGVTQTPKHLITATGQRVTLRCSPRSGDLSVYWYQQSLDQGLQFLIQYYNGEERAKGNILERFSAQQFPDLHSELNLSSLELGDSALYFCASSASLGGNNSPLHFGNGTRLTVT.

The genes are TRBV5-1 and TRBJ1-2; D is unresolved. The germline CDR1 and CDR2 sequences are SGHRS and YFSETQ. Trimming took off 2 bases at V and 2 bases at J, with 10 bases between the two ends. This CDR3 has 14 residues. The CDR3 sequence is CASSLAQENYGYTF. CDR3 bases: TGCGCCAGCAGCTTAGCTCAGGAGAACTATGGCTACACCTTC.

There are a few counts of this clonotype. The CDR3 sequence is CASSPLPYAETQYF. The CDR3 DNA follows: TGTGCCAGCTCACCTCTCCCCTACGCAGAGACCCAGTACTTC. The chain recombines TRBV18 with TRBJ2-5; D call uncertain. This CDR3 contains 14 residues. CDR1 KGHSH and CDR2 LQKENI come from the germline V gene. The V gene lost 3 bases and the J gene lost 4 bases, with 12 bases spanning the gap.

In its sample, this clonotype was seen a few times. The V and J genes are TRBV4-1 and TRBJ1-4; the D is unclear. The CDR3 is 15 residues long. Trimming pared 0 bases from V and 0 bases from J, leaving 5 bases between. Germline V gene lookup returns CDR1 MGHRA and CDR2 YSYEKL. The CDR3 DNA follows: TGCGCCAGCAGCCAAGAGGAGCCAACTAATGAAAAACTGTTTTTT. It codes for CASSQEEPTNEKLFF.

This clonotype has a handful of counts. The rearrangement links TRBV20-1 to TRBJ1-1; D ambiguous. Germline lookup yields CDR1 DFQATT and CDR2 SNEGSKA (reference sequence). Trimming stripped 6 bases from V and 0 bases from J, with 5 bases between. The CDR3 has 11 amino acids. In DNA, the CDR3 is TGCAGTGCAATGTTGAACACTGAAGCTTTCTTT. Encoded protein: CSAMLNTEAFF.

This clonotype was found a few times. The rearrangement uses TRBV9 and TRBJ2-6; D is undetermined. Germline CDR1 reads SGDLS; CDR2 reads YYNGEE. V shed 1 base and J shed 3 bases, with 5 bases lying between them. The CDR3 contains 14 residues. CDR3 bases: TGTGCCAGCAGCGTAACGGGTGGGGCCAACGTCCTGACTTTC. This sequence encodes CASSVTGGANVLTF.

This clonotype was counted only a few times. This rearrangement joins TRBV9 to TRBJ2-7; 10 bases line up with TRBD1. This CDR3 is 15 amino acids long. Germline CDR1 SGDLS, CDR2 YYNGEE. Germline trimming cut 3 bases from V and 3 bases from J; bases unmatched to any gene: 6. In DNA form, the CDR3 reads TGTGCCAGCAGCGCTGACAGGGGGCGCTTCTACGAGCAGTACTTC. Translated, it gives CASSADRGRFYEQYF. Together with reference TRBV9 and TRBJ2-7, the CDR3 gives the full variable domain: DSGVTQTPKHLITATGQRVTLRCSPRSGDLSVYWYQQSLDQGLQFLIQYYNGEERAKGNILERFSAQQFPDLHSELNLSSLELGDSALYFCASSADRGRFYEQYFGPGTRLTVT.

This sequence joins TRBV18 and TRBJ1-1; TRBD1 is a possible D gene (5 bases). Trimming stripped 0 bases from V and 0 bases from J, with 14 bases between. Germline CDR1 is KGHSH and CDR2 is LQKENI. The CDR3 runs to 17 residues. As DNA, the CDR3 is TGTGCCAGCTCACCACCGGGAGCAGGGCCCATGAACACTGAAGCTTTCTTT. As protein: CASSPPGAGPMNTEAFF.

V usage is TRBV20-1 and J usage is TRBJ2-3; no definite D call. The CDR3 extends over 14 amino acids. Trimming left V 3 bases short and J 4 bases short, with 14 bases between. Germline assignment: CDR1 DFQATT and CDR2 SNEGSKA (reference sequence). The CDR3 reads CSARSQAGSDTQYF. In DNA, the CDR3 is TGCAGTGCTAGGAGTCAGGCCGGGTCAGATACGCAGTATTTT.

The chain uses TRBV20-1 and TRBJ1-4; a possible D gene is TRBD1 (6 bases). Germline CDR1 and CDR2: DFQATT and SNEGSKA (reference sequence). This CDR3 is 15 amino acids long. V was clipped by 6 bases and J by 0 bases, with 14 bases between them. CDR3 amino acids: CSASRGPATNEKLFF. The CDR3 bases are TGCAGTGCGAGCAGGGGCCCAGCAACTAATGAAAAACTGTTTTTT.

The chain employs TRBV7-2 and TRBJ2-5; tentative D call: TRBD2 (6 bases). With 1 base removed from V and 0 bases from J, the gap between germline ends came to 9 bases. The CDR3 length is 15 residues. Germline V gives CDR1 SGHTA, CDR2 FQGNSA. CDR3 residues: CASSLGWGDQETQYF. DNA of the CDR3: TGTGCCAGCAGCTTAGGTTGGGGGGACCAAGAGACCCAGTACTTC. Full variable domain (remainder filled in from reference TRBV7-2 and TRBJ2-5): GAGVSQSPSNKVTEKGKDVELRCDPISGHTALYWYRQSLGQGLEFLIYFQGNSAPDKSGLPSDRFSAERTGGSVSTLTIQRTQQEDSAVYLCASSLGWGDQETQYFGPGTRLLVL.

V is TRBV5-1 and J is TRBJ1-4, with 7 bases fitting TRBD1. This CDR3 is built from 14 residues. The V gene's germline CDR1 is SGHRS and CDR2 YFSETQ. Trimming cost V 4 bases and J 1 base; bases outside gene matches: 1. The CDR3 DNA follows: TGCGCCAGCAGCAACAGGGGAACTAATGAAAAACTGTTTTTT. Its translation is CASSNRGTNEKLFF.

J is TRBJ1-2 and V is TRBV12-3 or TRBV12-4, with D possibly TRBD1 on 5 matching bases. Between the trimmed V and J ends, which lost 6 bases and 7 bases, there was a span of 15 bases. The CDR3 length is 13 residues. The CDR3 DNA reads as TGTGCCAGCAGCGCATCACAGGTGACTGGCTACACCTTC. It codes for CASSASQVTGYTF.

This clonotype has a handful of counts. A much larger clone sits a single nucleotide away, making a read error possible. The chain recombines TRBV29-1 with TRBJ1-4, with D unclear. Germline V gene sequence: CDR1 SQVTM, CDR2 ANQGSEA. The CDR3 has 12 residues. This chain's CDR3 is CGVGWTGEKLFF. The CDR3 nucleotides read TGCGGCGTTGGATGGACCGGTGAAAAACTGTTTTTT.

The rearrangement uses TRBV7-3 and TRBJ2-1; 7 positions match TRBD2. Germline V gene data show CDR1 as SGHTA and CDR2 as FQGTGA. J gave up 1 base and V 2 bases, and 5 bases lay outside the gene matches. CDR3 size: 16 residues. CDR3 sequence reads: CASSLWAGASYNEQFF. DNA of the CDR3: TGTGCCAGCAGCTTATGGGCGGGAGCTTCCTACAATGAGCAGTTCTTC.

CDR3 nucleotide sequence: TGTGCCAGCAGTAGAAGGGGAGCAGGGGCCAACGTCCTGACTTTC. The encoded protein is CASSRRGAGANVLTF. The gene calls are TRBV12-3 or TRBV12-4 and TRBJ2-6; either TRBD1 or TRBD2 may supply D (5 bases each). The CDR3 spans 15 residues. Deletions cut 5 bases from V and 4 bases from J, with 12 bases between.

The chain carries TRBV4-3 and TRBJ2-4; 9 bases align to TRBD2. V gave up 3 bases and J gave up 2 bases; unmatched junction bases: 5. The germline V gene encodes CDR1 LGHNA and CDR2 YSLEER. The length of the CDR3 is 16 residues. As DNA, the CDR3 is TGCGCCAGCAGCCACGAGTCTAGCGGGACCAAAAACATTCAGTACTTC. Translating gives CASSHESSGTKNIQYF.

This clonotype has just a few counts. The gene calls are TRBV7-2 and TRBJ2-3; D may be TRBD1 (6 bases). Deletions cut 6 bases from V and 2 bases from J, with 9 bases between. Germline V lookup: CDR1 SGHTA, CDR2 FQGNSA. This CDR3 has 13 amino acids. The CDR3 region is CASRGQLTDTQYF. Written as DNA, the CDR3 is TGTGCCAGCAGAGGACAGCTCACAGATACGCAGTATTTT.

The chain joins TRBV11-2 to TRBJ2-1, with 13 bases aligning to TRBD2. This CDR3 is 16 amino acids long. The V gene's germline CDR1 is SGHAT and CDR2 FQNNGV. Unmatched junction bases numbered 8, after V lost 5 bases and J lost 7 bases. The CDR3 here is CASSPTSGGAGNEQFF. The CDR3 DNA sequence: TGTGCCAGCAGCCCCACTAGCGGGGGGGCCGGGAATGAGCAGTTCTTC.

This chain links TRBV7-3 with TRBJ2-3; D unresolved. The CDR3 runs to 15 residues. CDR1 SGHTA and CDR2 FQGTGA come from the germline V gene. The V end was cut by 1 base, the J end by 2 bases, with 10 bases between. The CDR3 coding sequence is TGTGCCAGCAGCTTAATGGCACTTAACACAGATACGCAGTATTTT. It is translated as CASSLMALNTDTQYF.

Concerning this clonotype itself: An end of the junction does not agree with germline; a read error may underlie this. The gene calls are TRBV30 and TRBJ2-1, with TRBD2 identical over 12 bases. Germline V CDR1 and CDR2: GTSNPN, SVGIG (reference sequence). The length of the CDR3 is 14 residues. This CDR3 is CAWTRLAGVNEQLF. The DNA for the CDR3 is TGTGCCTGGACACGACTAGCGGGAGTGAATGAGCAGCTCTTC. Variable domain in full (rest from reference TRBV30 and TRBJ2-1): SQTIHQWPATLVQPVGSPLSLECTVEGTSNPNLYWYRQAAGRGLQLLFYSVGIGQISSEVPQNLSASRPQDRQFILSSKKLLLSDSGFYLCAWTRLAGVNEQLFGPGTRLTVL.

This clonotype was observed many times. The rearrangement links TRBV3-1 to TRBJ2-3, with D maybe TRBD1 (6 bases). Germline-derived CDR1 and CDR2 are LGHDT and YNNKEL (reference sequence). The CDR3 has 16 amino acids. V was clipped by 4 bases and J by 3 bases, with 17 bases between them. The CDR3 DNA sequence: TGTGCCAGCAGCCTCATCGGACAGAGCAAAACAGATACGCAGTATTTT. Protein sequence: CASSLIGQSKTDTQYF.

This clonotype was seen ten or more times. The chain links TRBV4-3 to TRBJ1-3; the D gene is possibly TRBD1 (5 bases). The CDR3 is 20 residues long. The V gene's germline CDR1 is LGHNA and CDR2 YSLEER. V was clipped by 0 bases and J by 1 base, with 22 bases between them. The CDR3 spells CASSQDVANAGPHSGNTIYF. CDR3 bases: TGCGCCAGCAGCCAAGATGTTGCGAACGCGGGACCTCATTCTGGAAACACCATATATTTT.

A word on this clonotype: One end of the junction varies from germline; a read error may be responsible. This chain links TRBV7-6 with TRBJ1-4, with unresolved D. Germline CDR1 SGHVS, CDR2 FNYEAQ. There are 16 residues in the CDR3. The DNA for the CDR3 is TGTACCAGCAGCCAGTCTGGGGTGTTGACTAATGAAAAACTGTTTTTT. This gives the protein CTSSQSGVLTNEKLFF.

This clonotype was seen a few times. This chain connects TRBV7-9 to TRBJ2-5; D possibly corresponds to TRBD1 (6 bases). The J call is in doubt because the DNA end fits TRBJ2-1 better. The length of the CDR3 is 13 residues. CDR1 SEHNR and CDR2 FQNEAQ come from the germline V gene (reference sequence). The chain's CDR3 is CASSLVGGSSQFF. The CDR3 coding sequence is TGTGCCAGCAGCTTAGTAGGGGGTAGCAGTCAGTTCTTC.

The chain joins TRBV5-4 to TRBJ2-5, with D possibly TRBD1 on 6 matching bases. With the DNA end fitting TRBJ2-1 better, the J assignment may be wrong. CDR1 and CDR2 (germline): SGHNT, YYREEE (reference sequence). This CDR3 spans 14 amino acids. The CDR3 protein is CASSRSGQSNEQFF. For the CDR3, the DNA is TGTGCCAGCAGCCGATCGGGACAAAGCAATGAGCAGTTCTTC.

This chain uses TRBV14 with TRBJ2-3; D call uncertain. This CDR3 has 15 amino acids. V lost 1 base and J lost 6, with 14 bases in between. Germline assignment: CDR1 SGHDN and CDR2 FVKESK. As DNA, the CDR3 is TGTGCCAGCAGCCAAGTTGCGTCTAGAAGGGATACGCAGTATTTT. It yields the protein CASSQVASRRDTQYF. The variable domain in full, with the rest retrieved from reference TRBV14 and TRBJ2-3, is EAGVTQFPSHSVIEKGQTVTLRCDPISGHDNLYWYRRVMGKEIKFLLHFVKESKQDESGMPNNRFLAERTGGTYSTLKVQPAELEDSGVYFCASSQVASRRDTQYFGPGTRLTVL.